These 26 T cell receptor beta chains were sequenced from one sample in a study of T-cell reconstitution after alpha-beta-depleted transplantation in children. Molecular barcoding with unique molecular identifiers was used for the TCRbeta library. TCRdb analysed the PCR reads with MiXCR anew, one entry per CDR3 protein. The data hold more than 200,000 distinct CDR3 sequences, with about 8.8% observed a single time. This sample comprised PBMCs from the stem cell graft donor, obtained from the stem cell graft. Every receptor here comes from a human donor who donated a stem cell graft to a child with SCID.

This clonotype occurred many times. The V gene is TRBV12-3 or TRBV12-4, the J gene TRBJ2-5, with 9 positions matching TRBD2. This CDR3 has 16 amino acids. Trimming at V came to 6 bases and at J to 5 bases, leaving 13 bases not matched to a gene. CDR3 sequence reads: CASRPQGRGGKETQYF. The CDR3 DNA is TGTGCCAGCAGACCCCAGGGGCGGGGGGGGAAGGAGACCCAGTACTTC.

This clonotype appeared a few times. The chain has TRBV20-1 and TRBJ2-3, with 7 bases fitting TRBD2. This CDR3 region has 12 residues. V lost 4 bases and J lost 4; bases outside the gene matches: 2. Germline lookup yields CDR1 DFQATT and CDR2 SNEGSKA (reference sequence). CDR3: CSAKRGADTQYF. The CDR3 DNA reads TGCAGTGCTAAACGGGGGGCAGATACGCAGTATTTT.

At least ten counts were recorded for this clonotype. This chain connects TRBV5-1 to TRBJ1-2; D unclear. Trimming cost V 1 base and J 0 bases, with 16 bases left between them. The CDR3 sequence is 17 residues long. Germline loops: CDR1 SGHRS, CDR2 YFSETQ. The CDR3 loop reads CASSLRFSEPANYGYTF. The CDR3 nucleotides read TGCGCCAGCAGCTTGAGGTTCTCAGAGCCTGCTAACTATGGCTACACCTTC.

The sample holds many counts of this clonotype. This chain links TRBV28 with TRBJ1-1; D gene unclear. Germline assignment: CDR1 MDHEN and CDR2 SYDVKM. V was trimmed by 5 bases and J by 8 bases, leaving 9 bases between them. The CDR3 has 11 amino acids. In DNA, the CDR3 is TGTGCCAGCAGTCCCCGGACGGAAGCTTTCTTT. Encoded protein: CASSPRTEAFF.

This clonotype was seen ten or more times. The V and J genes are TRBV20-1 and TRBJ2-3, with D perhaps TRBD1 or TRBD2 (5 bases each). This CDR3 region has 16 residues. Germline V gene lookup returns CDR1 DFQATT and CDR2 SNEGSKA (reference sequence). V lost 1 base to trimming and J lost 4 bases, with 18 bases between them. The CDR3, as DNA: TGCAGTGCTAGAGCTGTCTTGGCCGGGGACGCAGATACGCAGTATTTT. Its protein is CSARAVLAGDADTQYF.

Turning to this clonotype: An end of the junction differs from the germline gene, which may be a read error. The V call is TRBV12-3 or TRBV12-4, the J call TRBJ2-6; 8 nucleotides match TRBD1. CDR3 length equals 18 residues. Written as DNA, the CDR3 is TGTGCCTGCAGTTTGAAGGCCAGGGGGCTCGCTGGGGCCAACGTCCTGACTTTC. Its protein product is CACSLKARGLAGANVLTF.

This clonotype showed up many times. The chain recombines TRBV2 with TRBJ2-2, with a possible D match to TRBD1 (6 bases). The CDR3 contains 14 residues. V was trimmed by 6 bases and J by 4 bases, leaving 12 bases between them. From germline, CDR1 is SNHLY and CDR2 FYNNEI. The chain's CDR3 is CASRLGQSTGELFF. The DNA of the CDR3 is TGTGCCAGCAGGCTCGGACAGTCCACCGGGGAGCTGTTTTTT. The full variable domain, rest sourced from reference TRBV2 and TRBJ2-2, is EPEVTQTPSHQVTQMGQEVILRCVPISNHLYFYWYRQILGQKVEFLVSFYNNEISEKSEIFDDQFSVERPDGSNFTLKIRSTKLEDSAMYFCASRLGQSTGELFFGEGSRLTVL.

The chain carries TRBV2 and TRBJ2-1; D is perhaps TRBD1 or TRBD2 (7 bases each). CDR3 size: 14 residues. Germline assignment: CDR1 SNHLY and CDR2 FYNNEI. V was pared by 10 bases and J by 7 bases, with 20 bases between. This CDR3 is CATQGGAEYNEQFF. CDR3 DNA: TGTGCCACCCAGGGGGGGGCCGAATATAATGAGCAGTTCTTC.

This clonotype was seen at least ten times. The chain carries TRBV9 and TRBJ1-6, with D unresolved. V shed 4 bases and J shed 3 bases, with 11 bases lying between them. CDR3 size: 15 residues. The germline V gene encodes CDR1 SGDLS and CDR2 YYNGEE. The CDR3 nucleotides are TGTGCCAGCAGCCCCCGGACGGGCTATAATTCACCCCTCCACTTT. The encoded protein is CASSPRTGYNSPLHF.

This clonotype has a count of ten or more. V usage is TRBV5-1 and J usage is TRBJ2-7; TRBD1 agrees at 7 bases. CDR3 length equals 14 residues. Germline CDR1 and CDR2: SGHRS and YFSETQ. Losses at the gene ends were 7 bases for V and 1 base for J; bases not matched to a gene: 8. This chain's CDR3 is CASGRTGQSYEQYF. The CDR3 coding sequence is TGCGCCAGCGGACGAACGGGACAGTCCTACGAGCAGTACTTC.

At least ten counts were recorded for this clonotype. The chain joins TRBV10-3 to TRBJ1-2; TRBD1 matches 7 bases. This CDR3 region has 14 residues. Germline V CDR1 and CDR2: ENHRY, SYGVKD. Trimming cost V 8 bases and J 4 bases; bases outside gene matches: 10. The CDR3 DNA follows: TGTGCCATCGGTCCGCCTCCAGGGGGCTATGGCTACACCTTC. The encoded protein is CAIGPPPGGYGYTF.

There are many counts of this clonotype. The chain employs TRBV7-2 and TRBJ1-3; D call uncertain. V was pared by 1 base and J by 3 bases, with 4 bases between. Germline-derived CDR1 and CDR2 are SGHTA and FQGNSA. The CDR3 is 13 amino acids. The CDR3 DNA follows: TGTGCCAGCAGCTTAGGAGGTGGAAACACCATATATTTT. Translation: CASSLGGGNTIYF.

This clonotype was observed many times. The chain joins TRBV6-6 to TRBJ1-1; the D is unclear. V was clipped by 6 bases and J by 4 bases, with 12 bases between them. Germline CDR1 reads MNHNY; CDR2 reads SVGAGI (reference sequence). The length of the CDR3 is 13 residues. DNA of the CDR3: TGTGCCAGCAGCCTCCGGCCGGGCACTGAAGCTTTCTTT. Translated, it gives CASSLRPGTEAFF.

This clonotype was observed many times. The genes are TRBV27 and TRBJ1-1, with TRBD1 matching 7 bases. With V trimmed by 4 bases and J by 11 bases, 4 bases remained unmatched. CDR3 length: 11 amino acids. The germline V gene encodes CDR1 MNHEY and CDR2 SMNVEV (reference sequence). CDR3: CASSSQGKAFF. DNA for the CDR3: TGTGCCAGCAGTTCACAGGGGAAGGCTTTCTTT.

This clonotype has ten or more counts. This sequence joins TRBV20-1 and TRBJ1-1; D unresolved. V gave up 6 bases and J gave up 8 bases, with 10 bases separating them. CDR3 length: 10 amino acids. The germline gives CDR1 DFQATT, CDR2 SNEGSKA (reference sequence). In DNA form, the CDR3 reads TGCAGTGCCCGGTACGTGGAAGCTTTCTTT. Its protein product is CSARYVEAFF.

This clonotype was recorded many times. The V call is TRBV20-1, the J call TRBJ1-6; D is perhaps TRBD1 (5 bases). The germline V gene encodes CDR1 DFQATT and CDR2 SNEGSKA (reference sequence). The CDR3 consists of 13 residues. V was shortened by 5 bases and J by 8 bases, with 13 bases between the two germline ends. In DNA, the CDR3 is TGCAGTGCTCCACTCCGGGACGATTCACCCCTCCACTTT. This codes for CSAPLRDDSPLHF.

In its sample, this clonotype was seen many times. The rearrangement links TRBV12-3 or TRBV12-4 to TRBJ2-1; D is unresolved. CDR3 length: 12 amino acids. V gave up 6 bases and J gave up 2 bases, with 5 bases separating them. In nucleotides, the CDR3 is TGTGCCAGCAGGGGCACCTACAATGAGCAGTTCTTC. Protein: CASRGTYNEQFF.

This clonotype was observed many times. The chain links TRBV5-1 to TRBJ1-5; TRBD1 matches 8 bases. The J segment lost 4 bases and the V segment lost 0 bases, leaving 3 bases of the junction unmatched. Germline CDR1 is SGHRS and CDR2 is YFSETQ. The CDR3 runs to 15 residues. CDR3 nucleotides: TGCGCCAGCAGCTTGGGGGACAGGTTTAATCAGCCCCAGCATTTT. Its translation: CASSLGDRFNQPQHF. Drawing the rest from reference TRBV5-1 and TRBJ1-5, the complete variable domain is KAGVTQTPRYLIKTRGQQVTLSCSPISGHRSVSWYQQTPGQGLQFLFEYFSETQRNKGNFPGRFSGRQFSNSRSEMNVSTLELGDSALYLCASSLGDRFNQPQHFGDGTRLSIL.

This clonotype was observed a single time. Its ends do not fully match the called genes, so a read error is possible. The CDR3 nucleotides are TGTGCCTGCAGTAGACTAGCGGGGCCCTACGAGCAGTACTTC. It encodes CACSRLAGPYEQYF. The chain combines TRBV7-2 with TRBJ2-7, with 11 bases aligning to TRBD2. Germline values: CDR1 SGHTA, CDR2 FQGNSA. CDR3 length: 14 amino acids.

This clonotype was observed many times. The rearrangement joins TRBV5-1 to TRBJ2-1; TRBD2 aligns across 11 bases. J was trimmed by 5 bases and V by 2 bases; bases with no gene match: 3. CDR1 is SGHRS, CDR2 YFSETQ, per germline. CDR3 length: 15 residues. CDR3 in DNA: TGCGCCAGCAGCTTACTAGCGGGGGCGGACAATGAGCAGTTCTTC. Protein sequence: CASSLLAGADNEQFF.

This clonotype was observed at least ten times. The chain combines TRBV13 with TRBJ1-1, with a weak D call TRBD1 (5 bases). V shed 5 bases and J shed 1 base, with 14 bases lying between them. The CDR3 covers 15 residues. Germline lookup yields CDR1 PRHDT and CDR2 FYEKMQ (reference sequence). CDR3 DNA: TGTGCCAGCAGCCTTAACGAGGGGCGGAACACTGAAGCTTTCTTT. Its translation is CASSLNEGRNTEAFF.

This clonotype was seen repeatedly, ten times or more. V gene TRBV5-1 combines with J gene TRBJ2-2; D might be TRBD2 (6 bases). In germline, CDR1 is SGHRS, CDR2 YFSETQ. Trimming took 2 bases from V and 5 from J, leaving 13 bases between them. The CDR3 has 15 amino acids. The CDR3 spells CASSFIAGKTGELFF. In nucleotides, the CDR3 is TGCGCCAGCAGCTTTATTGCGGGGAAAACCGGGGAGCTGTTTTTT.

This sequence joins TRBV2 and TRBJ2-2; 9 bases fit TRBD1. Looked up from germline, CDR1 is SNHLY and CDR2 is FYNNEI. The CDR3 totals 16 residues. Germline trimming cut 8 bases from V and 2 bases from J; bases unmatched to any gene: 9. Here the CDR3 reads CASGYSGQGNTGELFF. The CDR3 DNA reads TGTGCCAGCGGCTACTCGGGACAGGGAAACACCGGGGAGCTGTTTTTT.

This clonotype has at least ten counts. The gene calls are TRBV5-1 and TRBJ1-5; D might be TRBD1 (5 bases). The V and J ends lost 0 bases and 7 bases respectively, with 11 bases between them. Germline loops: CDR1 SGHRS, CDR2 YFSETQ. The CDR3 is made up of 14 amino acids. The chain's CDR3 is CASSLDQGGQPQHF. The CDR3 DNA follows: TGCGCCAGCAGCTTGGACCAGGGCGGGCAGCCCCAGCATTTT.

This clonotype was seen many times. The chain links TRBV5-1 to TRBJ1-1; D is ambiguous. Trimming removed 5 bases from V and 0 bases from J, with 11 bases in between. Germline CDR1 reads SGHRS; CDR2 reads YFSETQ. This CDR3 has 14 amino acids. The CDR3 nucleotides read TGCGCCAGCAGTCAAGACGGCGTGAACACTGAAGCTTTCTTT. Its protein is CASSQDGVNTEAFF. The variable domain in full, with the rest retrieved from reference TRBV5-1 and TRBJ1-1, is KAGVTQTPRYLIKTRGQQVTLSCSPISGHRSVSWYQQTPGQGLQFLFEYFSETQRNKGNFPGRFSGRQFSNSRSEMNVSTLELGDSALYLCASSQDGVNTEAFFGQGTRLTVV.

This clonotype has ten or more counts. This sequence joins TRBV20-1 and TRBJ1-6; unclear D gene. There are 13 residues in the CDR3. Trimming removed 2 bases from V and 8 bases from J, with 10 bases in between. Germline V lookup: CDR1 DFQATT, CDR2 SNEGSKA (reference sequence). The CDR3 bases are TGCAGTGCTAGACAAGACCCTCATTCACCCCTCCACTTT. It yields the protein CSARQDPHSPLHF.